The entry that follows covers one T cell receptor (beta chain) sequence. Losses at the gene ends were 5 bases for V and 0 bases for J; bases not matched to a gene: 8. Germline assignment: CDR1 SGHTA and CDR2 FQGNSA. This CDR3 comprises 16 residues. Profiling relied on immunoSEQ multiplex PCR, and the TCRdb table lists in-frame clones only, not all of them. The sample yields about 180,000 clones, 80% to 90% seen once. The data belong to a study of blood T cell repertoires in COVID-19. The overall study: Acute and convalescent COVID-19 specimens originated in the United States, Italy and Spain.

The sample taken for sequencing was peripheral blood. The rearrangement links TRBV7-2 to TRBJ2-3; 7 nucleotides agree with TRBD2. This receptor was obtained from a man aged 18 to 35 who had recovered from COVID-19. CDR3 sequence (DNA): TGTGCCAGCAGCCCTTCCGGGACTAAGAGCACAGATACGCAGTATTTT. Translated, it gives CASSPSGTKSTDTQYF.